This TCR beta chain was documented in a study of spatial heterogeneity in lung cancer. From the 5' RACE reads, TCRdb called clonotypes with MiXCR, one entry per CDR3 protein. The profile shows 11,000 to 15,000 distinct CDR3 sequences, around 4.7% of them singletons. Study conclusions and caveats: Within tumors, counts of expanded alpha and beta TCRs tracked tumor mutation counts.

Documented time point: sample taken at primary tumor resection. This clonotype showed up just a few times. Its antigen is currently unknown. With the library built for alpha chains, this beta chain is off target and its frequency is not meaningful. Germline lookup yields CDR1 LGHNA and CDR2 YNFKEQ. CDR3 length: 12 amino acids. Trimming removed 1 base at V and 7 bases at J, with 6 bases between. The sample was lung tumor tissue, taken at surgery. The sequence derives from a female donor with early-stage non-small cell lung cancer. The V gene is TRBV4-2, the J gene TRBJ2-3, with unresolved D. The CDR3 region is CASSQAGHTQYF. The CDR3 DNA follows: TGTGCCAGCAGCCAAGCAGGTCATACGCAGTATTTT.